The present entry profiles one T cell receptor beta chain with its context. CDR3 size: 17 residues. J was trimmed by 3 bases and V by 1 base; bases with no gene match: 8. Per germline, CDR1 MNHNS and CDR2 SASEGT. The sample is drawn from a study of T cell changes during pregnancy in multiple sclerosis. Produced via immunoSEQ multiplex PCR; TCRdb's table is partial and in-frame only. The repertoire holds roughly 20,000 clones, with around nine tenths as singletons. The chain links TRBV6-1 to TRBJ1-3; TRBD1 matches 8 bases. The source material was CD8+ T cells from peripheral blood mononuclear cells, sampled in the first trimester of pregnancy. This receptor was identified in a female donor with multiple sclerosis, enrolled in a pregnancy study. The CDR3 DNA follows: TGTGCCAGCAGTGAAGAGGAAGGGACAGGCTTTGGAAACACCATATATTTT. Translation gives CASSEEEGTGFGNTIYF.